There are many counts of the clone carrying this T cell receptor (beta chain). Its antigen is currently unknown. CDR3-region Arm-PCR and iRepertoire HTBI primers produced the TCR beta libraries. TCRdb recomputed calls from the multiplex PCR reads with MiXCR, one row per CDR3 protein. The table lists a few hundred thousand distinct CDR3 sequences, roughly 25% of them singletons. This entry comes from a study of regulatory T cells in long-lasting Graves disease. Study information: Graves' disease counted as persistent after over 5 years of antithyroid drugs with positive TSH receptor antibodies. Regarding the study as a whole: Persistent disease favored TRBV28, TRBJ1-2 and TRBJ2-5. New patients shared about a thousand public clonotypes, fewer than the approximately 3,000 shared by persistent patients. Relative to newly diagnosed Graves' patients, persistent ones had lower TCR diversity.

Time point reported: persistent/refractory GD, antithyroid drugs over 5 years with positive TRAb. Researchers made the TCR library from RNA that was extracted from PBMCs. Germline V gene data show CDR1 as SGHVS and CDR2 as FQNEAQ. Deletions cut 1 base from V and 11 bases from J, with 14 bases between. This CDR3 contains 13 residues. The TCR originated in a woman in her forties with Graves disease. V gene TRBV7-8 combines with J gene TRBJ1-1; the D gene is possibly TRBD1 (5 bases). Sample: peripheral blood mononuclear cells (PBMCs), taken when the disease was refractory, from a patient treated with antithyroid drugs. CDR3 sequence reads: CASSLVGGTMAFF. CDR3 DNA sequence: TGTGCCAGCAGCTTAGTCGGAGGGACGATGGCTTTCTTT.